This T cell receptor (beta chain) is from a study of cytomegalovirus exposure and HLA in healthy donors. Study-wide findings and caveats: The CMV antigen specificity of a few CMV-associated chains was confirmed through in vitro analysis.

CDR1 and CDR2 from the germline V gene are SGHKS and YYEKEE (reference sequence). V dropped 0 bases and J dropped 7; count of bases not matched to a gene: 3. This CDR3 is built from 13 residues. A word on this clone: Its antigen is undetermined.

Repertoires were generated with immunoSEQ multiplex PCR, while TCRdb's copy carries only in-frame clones and drops some. The sample records tens of thousands of clones, 80% to 90% being singletons. The sample was PBMCs. The V call is TRBV5-5, the J call TRBJ2-7, with 8 bases lining up with TRBD1. This clonotype was obtained from a woman younger than 35 in good health and CMV-seropositive. CDR3 in DNA: TGTGCCAGCAGCTTGGGGGGACAGGTAGAGCAGTACTTC. It yields the protein CASSLGGQVEQYF.